These 19 T cell receptor beta chains came from one sample sequenced in a study of blood T cell repertoires in COVID-19. Only in-frame clones appear in the TCRdb table, and some are missing; sequencing was by immunoSEQ multiplex PCR. This sample has approximately 300,000 clones, with approximately 90% found just once. The material sequenced was peripheral blood. All receptors derive from a woman under 40 with COVID-19, enrolled during active disease.

CDR3 loop: CATKTSGSLGTDTQYF. The CDR3, as DNA: TGTGCCACCAAGACTAGCGGGAGCCTGGGCACAGATACGCAGTATTTT. The J gene is TRBJ2-3, the V gene TRBV28, with 12 nucleotides matching TRBD2. Germline CDR1 is MDHEN and CDR2 is SYDVKM. The J segment lost 1 base and the V segment lost 10 bases, leaving 9 bases of the junction unmatched. The CDR3 runs 16 residues. Combining the CDR3 with reference TRBV28 and TRBJ2-3 gives the whole variable domain DVKVTQSSRYLVKRTGEKVFLECVQDMDHENMFWYRQDPGLGLRLIYFSYDVKMKEKGDIPEGYSVSREKKERFSLILESASTNQTSMYLCATKTSGSLGTDTQYFGPGTRLTVL.

The rearrangement links TRBV7-2 to TRBJ2-3; 7 positions match TRBD2. Trimming at V came to 4 bases and at J to 4 bases, leaving 5 bases not matched to a gene. This CDR3 region has 14 residues. CDR1 SGHTA and CDR2 FQGNSA come from the germline V gene. In DNA, the CDR3 is TGTGCCAGCAGCTACGGGAGGACCTCAGATACGCAGTATTTT. Translated, it gives CASSYGRTSDTQYF.

V is TRBV11-2 and J is TRBJ2-3; 8 bases agree with TRBD2. J gave up 4 bases and V 0 bases, and 6 bases lay outside the gene matches. The V gene's germline CDR1 is SGHAT and CDR2 FQNNGV. The CDR3 length is 16 residues. The CDR3 bases are TGTGCCAGCAGCTTAGATAGCGGGGTGATTGCAGATACGCAGTATTTT. It translates to CASSLDSGVIADTQYF.

About this clone itself: Additional DNA sequences in this sample encode the identical CDR3. The gene calls are TRBV3-1 (or the pseudogene TRBV3-2) and TRBJ2-2; TRBD1 aligns across 7 bases. J lost 2 bases, V lost 4 bases, and 1 base had no gene match. The CDR3 loop spans 14 amino acids. Germline V gene data show CDR1 as LGHDT and CDR2 as YNNKEL (reference sequence). The CDR3 DNA reads TGTGCCAGCAGCCGGGACAGCAACACCGGGGAGCTGTTTTTT. Translation gives CASSRDSNTGELFF.

The chain employs TRBV27 and TRBJ2-3, with D maybe TRBD2 (6 bases). V lost 5 bases, J lost 11 bases, and 20 bases lay in between. This CDR3 region has 14 residues. Per germline, CDR1 MNHEY and CDR2 SMNVEV (reference sequence). The CDR3 DNA is TGTGCCAGCAGTCTTTCGGCGGATAGGAGGGAGCAGTATTTT. Protein sequence: CASSLSADRREQYF.

J is TRBJ2-7 and V is TRBV9; tentative D call: TRBD1 (5 bases). The CDR3 is made up of 15 amino acids. The germline CDR1 and CDR2 sequences are SGDLS and YYNGEE. The V end was cut by 2 bases, the J end by 2 bases, with 14 bases between. CDR3 protein: CASSVRLRGTYEQYF. Here the CDR3 DNA reads TGTGCCAGCAGCGTTAGACTTAGGGGAACCTACGAGCAGTACTTC.

The chain employs TRBV4-2 and TRBJ1-5, with TRBD1 matching over 7 bases. The length of the CDR3 is 15 residues. The ends lost 4 bases at V and 4 bases at J; junction bases unmatched: 7. Germline V gives CDR1 LGHNA, CDR2 YNFKEQ. The CDR3 sequence: CASSRTGVGNQPQHF. DNA of the CDR3: TGTGCCAGCAGCCGAACAGGGGTTGGGAATCAGCCCCAGCATTTT.

V is TRBV5-8 and J is TRBJ2-5; TRBD2 matches at 9 bases. Trimming at V came to 3 bases and at J to 6 bases, leaving 9 bases not matched to a gene. This CDR3 is built from 15 residues. Looked up from germline, CDR1 is SGHTS and CDR2 is YDEGEE. CDR3 region: CASSSLGLAGQTQYF. In DNA, the CDR3 is TGTGCCAGCAGCTCATTGGGGCTAGCGGGGCAGACCCAGTACTTC.

This clone was picked up one time. The chain links TRBV9 to TRBJ2-7, with 10 positions matching TRBD2. The V gene end was trimmed by 0 bases and the J gene end by 6 bases; junction bases not matched to a gene: 3. This CDR3 has 14 amino acids. Germline lookup yields CDR1 SGDLS and CDR2 YYNGEE. The CDR3 DNA reads as TGTGCCAGCAGCGTAGCATGGACTAGCGGCGAGCAGTACTTC. It translates to CASSVAWTSGEQYF.

The chain uses TRBV10-2 and TRBJ2-2; D not resolved. V was cut by 2 bases and J by 4 bases, with 5 bases left in between. Germline CDR1 WSHSY, CDR2 SAAADI. The CDR3 is 13 residues long. CDR3 sequence: CASSETGTGELFF. The DNA of the CDR3 is TGCGCCAGCAGTGAGACGGGCACCGGGGAGCTGTTTTTT.

This chain links TRBV18 with TRBJ2-1; 9 bases align to TRBD2. The CDR3 loop spans 15 amino acids. Germline values: CDR1 KGHSH, CDR2 LQKENI. Trimming removed 3 bases from V and 9 bases from J; junction bases left unmatched: 9. This CDR3 is CASSPAGAGGPEQFF. In DNA, the CDR3 is TGTGCCAGCTCACCCGCCGGGGCGGGAGGGCCTGAGCAGTTCTTC.

This chain uses TRBV28 with TRBJ1-4; 9 positions agree with TRBD1. With V trimmed by 5 bases and J by 3 bases, 4 bases remained unmatched. The CDR3 is made up of 15 amino acids. Germline V gene lookup returns CDR1 MDHEN and CDR2 SYDVKM. This CDR3 reads CASSKQGAPNEKLFF. The CDR3 region has the DNA TGTGCCAGCAGTAAACAGGGGGCACCTAATGAAAAACTGTTTTTT.

This chain uses TRBV7-2 with TRBJ1-1; D is uncertain. Germline V gene lookup returns CDR1 SGHTA and CDR2 FQGNSA. There are 14 residues in the CDR3. Trimming removed 5 bases from V and 8 bases from J, with 18 bases in between. The CDR3 is CASSAMRAAGEAFF. CDR3 coding DNA: TGTGCCAGCAGCGCGATGCGGGCCGCCGGAGAAGCTTTCTTT.

This sequence joins TRBV5-1 and TRBJ2-2; TRBD2 might be the D (6 bases). The CDR3 length is 15 residues. Germline CDR1 is SGHRS and CDR2 is YFSETQ. V lost 3 bases and J lost 4, with 13 bases in between. DNA of the CDR3: TGCGCCAGCAGCTACGGGAGTCGGGGCACCGGGGAGCTGTTTTTT. This codes for CASSYGSRGTGELFF.

V usage is TRBV6-6 and J usage is TRBJ1-5; D unclear. The germline gives CDR1 MNHNY, CDR2 SVGAGI (reference sequence). The CDR3 spans 16 residues. V lost 8 bases and J lost 2, with 19 bases in between. CDR3 region: CASGERPPRGNQPQHF. The CDR3, as DNA: TGTGCCAGCGGAGAAAGACCCCCGAGGGGCAATCAGCCCCAGCATTTT.

Remarks on this clone: This same CDR3 is encoded by further DNA sequences in the sample. The chain joins TRBV5-4 to TRBJ1-2, with TRBD1 identical over 9 bases. The CDR3 loop spans 13 amino acids. J lost 7 bases, V lost 2 bases, and 3 bases had no gene match. Germline V lookup: CDR1 SGHNT, CDR2 YYREEE (reference sequence). In nucleotides, the CDR3 is TGTGCCAGCAGCTTACAGGGGGCGGGTGGCTACACCTTC. Its translation is CASSLQGAGGYTF.

A word on this clone: The junction departs from germline at one end; a sequencing error may be responsible. This chain uses TRBV7-7 with TRBJ2-1; 14 nucleotides agree with TRBD2. The CDR3 covers 17 residues. CDR1 is SSHAT and CDR2 is FNYEAQ in the germline V gene (reference sequence). CDR3 in amino acids: CASSSGLAGGQYNEQFF. The DNA of the CDR3 is TGTGCTAGCAGCTCAGGACTAGCGGGGGGACAGTACAATGAGCAGTTCTTC.

V and J are TRBV10-2 and TRBJ2-5, with D unresolved. The CDR3 totals 13 residues. The germline V gene encodes CDR1 WSHSY and CDR2 SAAADI. Trimming removed 4 bases at V and 0 bases at J, with 6 bases between. This CDR3 reads CASSALNQETQYF. The CDR3 coding sequence is TGCGCCAGCAGTGCCCTAAACCAAGAGACCCAGTACTTC.

This clone has just one count. The rearrangement joins TRBV18 to TRBJ2-5; D unresolved. Germline CDR1 is KGHSH and CDR2 is LQKENI. The CDR3 runs to 18 residues. V lost 6 bases to trimming and J lost 5 bases, with 28 bases between them. CDR3 bases: TGTGCCAGCTCCCCCGCCGGCAGCACATACACCGGGTCGGAGACCCAGTACTTC. It codes for CASSPAGSTYTGSETQYF.